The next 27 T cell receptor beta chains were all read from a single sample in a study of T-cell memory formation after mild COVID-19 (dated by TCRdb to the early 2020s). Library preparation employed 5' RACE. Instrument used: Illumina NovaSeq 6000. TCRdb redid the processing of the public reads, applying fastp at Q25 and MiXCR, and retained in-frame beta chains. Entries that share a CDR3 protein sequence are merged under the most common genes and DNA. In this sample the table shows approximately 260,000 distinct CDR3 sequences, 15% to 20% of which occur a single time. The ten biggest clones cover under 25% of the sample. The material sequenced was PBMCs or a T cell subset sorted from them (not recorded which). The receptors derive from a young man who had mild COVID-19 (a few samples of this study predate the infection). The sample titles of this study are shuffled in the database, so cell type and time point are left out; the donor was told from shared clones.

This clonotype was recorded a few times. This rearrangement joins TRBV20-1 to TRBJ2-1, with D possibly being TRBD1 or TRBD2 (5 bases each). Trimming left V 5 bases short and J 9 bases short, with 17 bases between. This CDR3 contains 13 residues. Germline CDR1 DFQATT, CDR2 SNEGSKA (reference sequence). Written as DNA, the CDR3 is TGCAGTGCTGTGGGGCTCCTGGGGACTGAGCAGTTCTTC. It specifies CSAVGLLGTEQFF.

This chain's CDR3 is CASSTRTSGGNETQYF. CDR3 DNA: TGTGCCAGCAGCACCCGGACTAGCGGGGGAAACGAGACCCAGTACTTC. V is TRBV21-1 and J is TRBJ2-5; the D call in the table, TRBD2, was not verified against the DNA. TRBV21-1 corresponds to a pseudogene. The length of the CDR3 is 16 residues.

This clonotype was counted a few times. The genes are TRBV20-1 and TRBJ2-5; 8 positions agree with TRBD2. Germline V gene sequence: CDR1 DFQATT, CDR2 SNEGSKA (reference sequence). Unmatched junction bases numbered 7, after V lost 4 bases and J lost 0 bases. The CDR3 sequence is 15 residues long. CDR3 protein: CSAIGTAGDQETQYF. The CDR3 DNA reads TGCAGTGCTATTGGTACAGCGGGGGACCAAGAGACCCAGTACTTC.

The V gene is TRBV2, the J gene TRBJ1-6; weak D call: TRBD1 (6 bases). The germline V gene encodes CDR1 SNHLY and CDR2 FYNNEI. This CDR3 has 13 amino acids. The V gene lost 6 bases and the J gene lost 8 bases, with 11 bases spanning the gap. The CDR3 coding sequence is TGTGCCAGCAGAGATAACAGGGATTCACCCCTCCACTTT. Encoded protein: CASRDNRDSPLHF.

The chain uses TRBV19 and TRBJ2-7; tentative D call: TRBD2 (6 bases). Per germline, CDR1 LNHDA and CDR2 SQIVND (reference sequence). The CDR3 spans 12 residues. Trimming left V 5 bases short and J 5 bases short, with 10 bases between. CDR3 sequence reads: CASSPAGHEQYF. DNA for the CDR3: TGTGCCAGTAGTCCGGCGGGGCACGAGCAGTACTTC.

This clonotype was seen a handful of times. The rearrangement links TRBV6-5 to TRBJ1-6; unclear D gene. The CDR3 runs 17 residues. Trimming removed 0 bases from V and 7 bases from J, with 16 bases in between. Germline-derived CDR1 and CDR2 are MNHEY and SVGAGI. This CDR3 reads CASSYSSVGAPNSPLHF. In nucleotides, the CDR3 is TGTGCCAGCAGTTACTCGAGTGTGGGAGCCCCAAATTCACCCCTCCACTTT.

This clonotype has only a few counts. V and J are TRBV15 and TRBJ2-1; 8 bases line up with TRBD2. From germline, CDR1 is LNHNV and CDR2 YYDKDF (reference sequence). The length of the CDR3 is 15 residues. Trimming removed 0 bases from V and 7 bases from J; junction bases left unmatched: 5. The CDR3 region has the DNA TGTGCCACCAGCAGAGATCCTTCGGGAGGGAATGAGCAGTTCTTC. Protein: CATSRDPSGGNEQFF.

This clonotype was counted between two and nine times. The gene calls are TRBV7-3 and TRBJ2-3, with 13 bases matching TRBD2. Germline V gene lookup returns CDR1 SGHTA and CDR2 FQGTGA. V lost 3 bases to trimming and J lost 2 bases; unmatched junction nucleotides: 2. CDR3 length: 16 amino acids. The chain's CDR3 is CASSLTSGGLTDTQYF. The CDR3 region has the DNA TGTGCCAGCAGCTTGACTAGCGGGGGGCTCACAGATACGCAGTATTTT.

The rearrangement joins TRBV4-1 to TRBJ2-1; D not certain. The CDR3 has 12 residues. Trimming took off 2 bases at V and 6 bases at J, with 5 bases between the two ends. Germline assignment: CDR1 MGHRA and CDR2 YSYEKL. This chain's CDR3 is CASSQMSNEQFF. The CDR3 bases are TGCGCCAGCAGCCAAATGAGCAATGAGCAGTTCTTC.

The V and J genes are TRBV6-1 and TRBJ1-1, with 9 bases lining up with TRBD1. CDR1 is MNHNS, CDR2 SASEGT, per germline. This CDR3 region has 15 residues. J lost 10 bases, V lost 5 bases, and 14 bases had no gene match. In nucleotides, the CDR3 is TGTGCCAGCAGTTCCGAGGGGACAGGGTTAGGGTCAGCTTTCTTT. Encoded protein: CASSSEGTGLGSAFF.

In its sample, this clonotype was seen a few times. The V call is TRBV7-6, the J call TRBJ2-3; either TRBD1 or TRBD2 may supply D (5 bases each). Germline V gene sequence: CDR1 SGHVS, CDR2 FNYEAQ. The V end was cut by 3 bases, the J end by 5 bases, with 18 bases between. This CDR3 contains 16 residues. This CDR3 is CASSLRAGTPGDTQYF. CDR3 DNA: TGTGCCAGCAGCTTGAGGGCCGGGACCCCCGGAGATACGCAGTATTTT.

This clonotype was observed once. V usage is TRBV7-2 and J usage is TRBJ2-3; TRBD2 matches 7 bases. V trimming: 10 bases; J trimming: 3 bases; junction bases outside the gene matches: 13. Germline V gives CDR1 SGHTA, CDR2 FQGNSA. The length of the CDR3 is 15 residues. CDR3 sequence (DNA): TGTGCCACCCCTCCGGCGGGGGAAAGGACAGATACGCAGTATTTT. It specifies CATPPAGERTDTQYF.

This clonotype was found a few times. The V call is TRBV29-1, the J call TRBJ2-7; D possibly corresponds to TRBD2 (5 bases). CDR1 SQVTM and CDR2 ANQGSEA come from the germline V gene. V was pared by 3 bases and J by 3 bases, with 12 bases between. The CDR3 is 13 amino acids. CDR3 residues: CSVEFGEGYEQYF. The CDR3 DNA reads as TGCAGCGTTGAGTTCGGAGAGGGCTACGAGCAGTACTTC.

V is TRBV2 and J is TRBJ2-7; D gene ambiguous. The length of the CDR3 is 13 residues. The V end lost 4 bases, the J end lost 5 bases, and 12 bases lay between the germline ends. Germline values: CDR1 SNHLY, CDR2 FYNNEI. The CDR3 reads CASSGQSGNEQYF. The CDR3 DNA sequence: TGTGCCAGCAGTGGCCAAAGTGGCAACGAGCAGTACTTC.

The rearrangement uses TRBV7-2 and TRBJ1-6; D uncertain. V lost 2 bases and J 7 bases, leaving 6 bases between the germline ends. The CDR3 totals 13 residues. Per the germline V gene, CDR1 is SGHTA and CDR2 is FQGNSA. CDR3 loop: CASSLLGNSPLHF. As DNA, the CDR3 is TGTGCCAGCAGCTTACTCGGAAATTCACCCCTCCACTTT.

CDR3 sequence: CSASIVVRGAQQFF. Here the CDR3 DNA reads TGCAGTGCTAGTATCGTGGTGCGGGGGGCCCAGCAGTTCTTC. The chain is built from TRBV20-1 and TRBJ2-1, with TRBD2 matching 8 bases. J gave up 11 bases and V 3 bases, and 12 bases lay outside the gene matches. In germline, CDR1 is DFQATT, CDR2 SNEGSKA (reference sequence). CDR3 size: 14 residues.

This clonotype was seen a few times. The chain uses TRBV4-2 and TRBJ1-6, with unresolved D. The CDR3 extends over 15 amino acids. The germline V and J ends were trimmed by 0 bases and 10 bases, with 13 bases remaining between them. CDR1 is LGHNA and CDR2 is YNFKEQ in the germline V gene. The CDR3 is CASSQEYLSVSPLHF. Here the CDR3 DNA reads TGTGCCAGCAGCCAAGAATATCTTAGTGTGTCACCCCTCCACTTT.

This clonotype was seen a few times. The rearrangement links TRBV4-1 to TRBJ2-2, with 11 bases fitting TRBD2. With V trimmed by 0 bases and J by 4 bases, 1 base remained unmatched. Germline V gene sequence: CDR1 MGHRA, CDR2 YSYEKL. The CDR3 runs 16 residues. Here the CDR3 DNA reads TGCGCCAGCAGCCAAGAAGGACTAGCGGGCACCGGGGAGCTGTTTTTT. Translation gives CASSQEGLAGTGELFF.

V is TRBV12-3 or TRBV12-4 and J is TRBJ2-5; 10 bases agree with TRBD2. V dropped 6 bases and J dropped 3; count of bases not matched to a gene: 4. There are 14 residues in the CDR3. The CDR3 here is CASRDTSGEETQYF. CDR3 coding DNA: TGTGCCAGCAGAGATACTAGCGGGGAAGAGACCCAGTACTTC.

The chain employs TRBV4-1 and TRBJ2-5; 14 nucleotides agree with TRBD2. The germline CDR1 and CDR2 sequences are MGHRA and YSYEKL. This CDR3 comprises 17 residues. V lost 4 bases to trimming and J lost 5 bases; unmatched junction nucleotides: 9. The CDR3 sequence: CASSLGLAGGWTETQYF. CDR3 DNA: TGCGCCAGCAGCCTCGGACTAGCGGGGGGTTGGACGGAGACCCAGTACTTC.

The CDR3 DNA sequence: TGCAGTGCCCAGACAGGGGGTTATGGCTACACCTTC. It translates to CSAQTGGYGYTF. This sequence joins TRBV20-1 and TRBJ1-2, with 9 bases lining up with TRBD1. The V gene's germline CDR1 is DFQATT and CDR2 SNEGSKA (reference sequence). V shed 6 bases, J shed 5 bases, and the junction held 4 bases outside the gene matches. The CDR3 sequence is 12 residues long.

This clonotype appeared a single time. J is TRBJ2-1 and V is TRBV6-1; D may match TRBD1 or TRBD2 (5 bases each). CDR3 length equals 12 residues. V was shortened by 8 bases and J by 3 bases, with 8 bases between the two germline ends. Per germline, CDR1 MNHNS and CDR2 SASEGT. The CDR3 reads CASGDLYNEQFF. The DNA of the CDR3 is TGTGCCAGCGGGGACCTCTACAATGAGCAGTTCTTC.

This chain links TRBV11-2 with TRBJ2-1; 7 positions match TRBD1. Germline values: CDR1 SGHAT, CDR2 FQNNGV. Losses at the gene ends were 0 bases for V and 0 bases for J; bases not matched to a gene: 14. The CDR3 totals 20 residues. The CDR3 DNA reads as TGTGCCAGCAGCTTAGAGTCTACCCGGGACAGTTTTTTCTCCTACAATGAGCAGTTCTTC. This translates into CASSLESTRDSFFSYNEQFF.

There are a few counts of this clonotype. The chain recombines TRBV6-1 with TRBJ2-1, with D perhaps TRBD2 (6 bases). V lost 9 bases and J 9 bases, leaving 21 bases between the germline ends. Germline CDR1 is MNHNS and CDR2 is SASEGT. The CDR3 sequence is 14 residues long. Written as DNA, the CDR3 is TGTGCCAGTTCATCATCCGACCGGCGGGGTGAGCAGTTCTTC. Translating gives CASSSSDRRGEQFF.

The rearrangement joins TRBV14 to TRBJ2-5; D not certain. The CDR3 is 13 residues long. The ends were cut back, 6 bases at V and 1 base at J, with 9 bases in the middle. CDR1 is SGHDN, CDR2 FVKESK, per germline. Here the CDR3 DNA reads TGTGCCAGCAGTCCTCGGGTCCAAGAGACCCAGTACTTC. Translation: CASSPRVQETQYF.

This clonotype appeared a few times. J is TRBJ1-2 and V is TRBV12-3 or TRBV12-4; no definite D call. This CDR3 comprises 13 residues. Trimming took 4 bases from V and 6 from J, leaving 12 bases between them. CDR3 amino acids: CASSSMAGHGYTF. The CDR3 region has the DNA TGTGCCAGCAGTTCGATGGCAGGTCATGGCTACACCTTC.

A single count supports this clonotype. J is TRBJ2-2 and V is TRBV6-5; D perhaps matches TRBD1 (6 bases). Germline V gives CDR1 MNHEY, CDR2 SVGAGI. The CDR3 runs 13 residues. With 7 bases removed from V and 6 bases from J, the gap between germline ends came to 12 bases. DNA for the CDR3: TGTGCCAGCACCACATGGGGGCCCGGGGAGCTGTTTTTT. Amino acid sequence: CASTTWGPGELFF.